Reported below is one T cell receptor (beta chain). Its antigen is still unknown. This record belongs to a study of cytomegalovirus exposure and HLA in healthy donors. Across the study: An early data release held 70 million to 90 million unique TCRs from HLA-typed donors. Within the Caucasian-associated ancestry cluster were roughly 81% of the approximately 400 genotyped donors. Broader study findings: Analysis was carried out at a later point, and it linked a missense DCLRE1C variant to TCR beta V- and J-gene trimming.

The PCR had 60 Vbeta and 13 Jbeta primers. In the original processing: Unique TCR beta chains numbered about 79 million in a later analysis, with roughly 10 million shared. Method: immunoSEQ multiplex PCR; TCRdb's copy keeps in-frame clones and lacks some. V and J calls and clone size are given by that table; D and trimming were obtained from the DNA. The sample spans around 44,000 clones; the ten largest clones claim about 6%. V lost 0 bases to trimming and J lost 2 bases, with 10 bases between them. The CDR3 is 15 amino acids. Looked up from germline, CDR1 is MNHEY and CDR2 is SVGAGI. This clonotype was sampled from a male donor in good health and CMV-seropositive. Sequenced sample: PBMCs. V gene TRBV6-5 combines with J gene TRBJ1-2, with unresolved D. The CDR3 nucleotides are TGTGCCAGCAGTTACTCGGAGACGGAGAACTATGGCTACACCTTC. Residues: CASSYSETENYGYTF.